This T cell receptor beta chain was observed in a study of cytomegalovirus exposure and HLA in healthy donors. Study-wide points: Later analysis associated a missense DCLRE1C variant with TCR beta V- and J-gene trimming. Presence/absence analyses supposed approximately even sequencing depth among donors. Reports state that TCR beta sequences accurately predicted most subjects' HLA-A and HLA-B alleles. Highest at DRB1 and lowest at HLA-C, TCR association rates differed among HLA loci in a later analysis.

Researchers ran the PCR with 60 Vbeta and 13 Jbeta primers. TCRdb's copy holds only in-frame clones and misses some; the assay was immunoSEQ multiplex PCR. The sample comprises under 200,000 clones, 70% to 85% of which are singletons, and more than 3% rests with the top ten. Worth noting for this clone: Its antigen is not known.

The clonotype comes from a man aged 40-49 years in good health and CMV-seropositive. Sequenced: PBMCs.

The CDR3: CASSLAGVSIGELFF. The CDR3 coding sequence is TGTGCCAGCAGTTTAGCGGGGGTCTCGATCGGGGAGCTGTTTTTT. This rearrangement joins TRBV5-4 to TRBJ2-2, with 9 bases aligning to TRBD2. The germline CDR1 and CDR2 sequences are SGHNT and YYREEE (reference sequence). The CDR3 loop spans 15 amino acids. J gave up 7 bases and V 5 bases, and 9 bases lay outside the gene matches.